This paragraph reports one T cell receptor beta chain. The second PCR ran roughly 6 to 11 cycles with a sample-barcoded 5' primer and J-beta primers. TCRdb analysed the 5' RACE reads with MiXCR anew, one entry per CDR3 protein. The data hold about 400,000 distinct CDR3 sequences, with about 52% observed a single time. This record belongs to a study of blood T cells in healthy people across ages. This CDR3 is 13 amino acids long. This rearrangement joins TRBV21-1 to TRBJ1-2; the table's TRBD1 call for D was not verified on the DNA. TRBV21-1 is annotated as a pseudogene. Sequencing was done on a sample of blood. The TCR sequence derives from a man between 60 and 75 years old in good health. In nucleotides, the CDR3 is TGTGCCAGCAGCTGGGACACCAACTATGGCTACACCTTC. Protein product: CASSWDTNYGYTF.